What follows are 17 T cell receptor beta chains derived from one specimen sequenced in a study of control samples from healthy donors and cancer patients. TCRdb's copy holds only in-frame clones and misses some; the assay was immunoSEQ multiplex PCR. Among more than 100,000 clones listed, over 75% were seen once. Sequenced sample: blood. The receptors were gathered from a man younger than 35 in good health.

The rearrangement uses TRBV27 and TRBJ1-5; D unclear. V lost 4 bases and J lost 8, with 18 bases in between. Germline CDR1 and CDR2: MNHEY and SMNVEV (reference sequence). The CDR3 is 15 amino acids. The CDR3 coding sequence is TGTGCCAGCAGTTCTCTTCCGAGAGGAATCGAGCCCCAGCATTTT. Protein: CASSSLPRGIEPQHF.

The J gene is TRBJ2-7, the V gene TRBV29-1, with D unclear. CDR1 is SQVTM and CDR2 is ANQGSEA in the germline V gene. The CDR3 contains 13 residues. The V end was cut by 0 bases, the J end by 1 base, with 7 bases between. Here the CDR3 DNA reads TGCAGCGTTGAAGATTACAGATCCTACGAGCAGTACTTC. Protein product: CSVEDYRSYEQYF.

The rearrangement links TRBV5-1 to TRBJ2-7, with 7 nucleotides matching TRBD1. CDR1 is SGHRS, CDR2 YFSETQ, per germline. The CDR3 runs to 13 residues. V was pared by 1 base and J by 4 bases, with 2 bases of the junction left unmatched. CDR3 coding DNA: TGCGCCAGCAGCTTGACAGGGGCGTACGAGCAGTACGTC. Amino acid sequence: CASSLTGAYEQYV.

V usage is TRBV5-4 and J usage is TRBJ2-1; D is uncertain. Germline V gene sequence: CDR1 SGHNT, CDR2 YYREEE (reference sequence). V lost 0 bases and J 7 bases, leaving 11 bases between the germline ends. This CDR3 region has 14 residues. The CDR3 here is CASSLVLGKNEQFF. The CDR3 coding sequence is TGTGCCAGCAGCTTGGTTCTGGGGAAAAATGAGCAGTTCTTC.

This clone was detected once. The V and J genes are TRBV27 and TRBJ2-3; the D gene is possibly TRBD1 (7 bases). The V gene lost 1 base and the J gene lost 4 bases, with 12 bases spanning the gap. The V gene's germline CDR1 is MNHEY and CDR2 SMNVEV (reference sequence). CDR3 length equals 15 residues. The CDR3 loop is CASSLLGGGADTQYF. The CDR3 DNA follows: TGTGCCAGCAGTTTATTAGGGGGCGGGGCAGATACGCAGTATTTT.

J is TRBJ2-7 and V is TRBV6-5; 7 nucleotides agree with TRBD1. CDR3 length equals 14 residues. Germline V gene lookup returns CDR1 MNHEY and CDR2 SVGAGI. Losses at the gene ends were 6 bases for V and 7 bases for J; bases not matched to a gene: 12. The CDR3 sequence: CASRLQGPRGEQYF. The CDR3 DNA reads TGTGCCAGCAGATTACAGGGGCCTCGTGGGGAGCAGTACTTC.

The chain uses TRBV6-5 and TRBJ2-5; maybe TRBD2 (7 bases). The CDR3 runs to 15 residues. Germline-derived CDR1 and CDR2 are MNHEY and SVGAGI. The V and J ends lost 0 bases and 4 bases respectively, with 12 bases between them. This CDR3 is CASSYSDGGAETQYF. In DNA form, the CDR3 reads TGTGCCAGCAGTTACTCGGATGGGGGGGCAGAGACCCAGTACTTC.

The chain uses TRBV2 and TRBJ2-7; 7 nucleotides agree with TRBD1. The germline CDR1 and CDR2 sequences are SNHLY and FYNNEI. This CDR3 region has 12 residues. V shed 9 bases, J shed 1 base, and the junction held 3 bases outside the gene matches. CDR3 amino acids: CASNRGSYEQYV. For the CDR3, the DNA is TGTGCCAGTAACAGGGGATCCTACGAGCAGTACGTC.

The chain carries TRBV11-2 and TRBJ2-3; D is perhaps TRBD1 or TRBD2 (5 bases each). Germline CDR1 SGHAT, CDR2 FQNNGV. The CDR3 is made up of 14 amino acids. The ends were cut back, 3 bases at V and 0 bases at J, with 7 bases in the middle. The CDR3 bases are TGTGCCAGCAGCTTCCGGGACAGCACAGATACGCAGTATTTT. Translated: CASSFRDSTDTQYF.

V and J are TRBV5-6 and TRBJ2-1, with D unclear. The CDR3 contains 14 residues. The germline CDR1 and CDR2 sequences are SGHDT and YYEEEE. Trimming removed 3 bases at V and 0 bases at J, with 7 bases between. The CDR3 DNA follows: TGTGCCAGCAGCTCGAAAAGCTCCTACAATGAGCAGTTCTTC. Translation: CASSSKSSYNEQFF.

Note on this clone: Compared with germline, one end of the junction differs, possibly owing to a read error. This chain links TRBV29-1 with TRBJ1-4, with D uncertain. Per the germline V gene, CDR1 is SQVTM and CDR2 is ANQGSEA. The CDR3 consists of 13 residues. CDR3 amino acids: CSVQDGSNEKLFF. The CDR3, as DNA: TGCAGCGTTCAAGACGGTAGTAATGAAAAACTGTTTTTT. Full variable domain (rest looked up from reference TRBV29-1 and TRBJ1-4): SAVISQKPSRDICQRGTSLTIQCQVDSQVTMMFWYRQQPGQSLTLIATANQGSEATYESGFVIDKFPISRPNLTFSTLTVSNMSPEDSSIYLCSVQDGSNEKLFFGSGTQLSVL.

This clone has a single count. The rearrangement joins TRBV6-4 to TRBJ2-2, with D possibly matching TRBD1 (6 bases). V shed 4 bases and J shed 4 bases, with 13 bases lying between them. CDR3 length: 15 amino acids. CDR1 MRHNA and CDR2 SNTAGT come from the germline V gene. This CDR3 reads CASSASRGFTGELFF. CDR3 sequence (DNA): TGTGCCAGCAGTGCCTCCAGGGGATTCACCGGGGAGCTGTTTTTT.

This chain links TRBV10-3 with TRBJ2-1, with 10 bases matching TRBD2. This CDR3 spans 14 amino acids. Losses at the gene ends were 10 bases for V and 5 bases for J; bases not matched to a gene: 8. Per the germline V gene, CDR1 is ENHRY and CDR2 is SYGVKD. The CDR3 loop reads CASCTSGTNNEQFF. CDR3 nucleotide sequence: TGTGCCAGCTGTACTAGCGGGACGAACAATGAGCAGTTCTTC.

This clone showed up just once. The V call is TRBV4-3, the J call TRBJ2-1, with 9 bases matching TRBD2. CDR1 and CDR2 (germline): LGHNA, YSLEER. The V segment lost 5 bases and the J segment 9 bases; nucleotides outside the gene matches: 14. This CDR3 is built from 16 residues. The CDR3 nucleotides read TGCGCCAGCAGCGAATTCCAATTTAGCGGGAGTAGTGAGCAGTTCTTC. Translated: CASSEFQFSGSSEQFF.

The CDR3 nucleotides are TGTGCCAGCAAAGCCCTTACAGGGACGGACTATGGCTACACCTTC. Translation gives CASKALTGTDYGYTF. The chain links TRBV27 to TRBJ1-2; D is possibly TRBD1 (6 bases). From germline, CDR1 is MNHEY and CDR2 SMNVEV (reference sequence). Trimming left V 7 bases short and J 3 bases short, with 18 bases between. This CDR3 comprises 15 residues.

This clone appeared once. The V and J genes are TRBV2 and TRBJ1-5, with 8 positions matching TRBD1. Losses at the gene ends were 7 bases for V and 0 bases for J; bases not matched to a gene: 11. The CDR3 runs 17 residues. Germline CDR1 is SNHLY and CDR2 is FYNNEI. Here the CDR3 reads CASTHRQTGVSNQPQHF. DNA for the CDR3: TGTGCCAGCACCCACCGACAGACAGGGGTTAGCAATCAGCCCCAGCATTTT.

The V call is TRBV4-3, the J call TRBJ1-3; the D is unclear. Trimming pared 4 bases from V and 0 bases from J, leaving 10 bases between. The CDR3 spans 15 residues. The germline V gene has CDR1 LGHNA and CDR2 YSLEER. CDR3 in amino acids: CASSPEGISGNTIYF. The CDR3 DNA reads TGCGCCAGCAGCCCGGAAGGTATCTCTGGAAACACCATATATTTT.